The rows below give T cell receptor beta chains drawn from one sample of a study of CD8+CD57+ T cells in acquired aplastic anemia. TCRdb fed the reads into MiXCR, producing one record per CDR3 protein. Of about 220,000 distinct CDR3 sequences in the sample, approximately 35% were seen once. The sample consisted of sorted CD4+, CD8+, or CD8+CD57+ T cells (not recorded which) from PBMCs. The source of these receptors is a human donor in good health, serving as a control. The CDR3 runs from the conserved cysteine through the conserved F or W. The D gene is left open where the match is weak. Not all rows give a size; the values are once, few, many and, for expanded clones, a class.

- TRBJ1-2 15 TRBD1 TRBV18 TGTGCCAGCTCCTCCGGACAGGTCAATAACTATGGCTACACCTTC CASSSGQVNNYGYTF
many TRBJ2-5 14 TRBD1 TRBV19 TGTGCCAGTATGAGAGAGGGGGCCTTTGGGACCCAGTACTTC CASMREGAFGTQYF
many TRBJ1-4 12 - TRBV19 TGTGCCAGTAGTATCACCCGAGGAAAACTGTTTTTT CASSITRGKLFF
many TRBJ2-5 16 TRBD1 TRBV6-1 TGTGCCAGCAGTGAAGCTGGGACAGGGGGCTGGGAGACCCAGTACTTC CASSEAGTGGWETQYF
- TRBJ2-1 16 TRBD1 TRBV24-1 TGTGCCACCAGTGATGTCGGACAGGGGCACTACAATGAGCAGTTCTTC CATSDVGQGHYNEQFF
few TRBJ1-1 13 - TRBV10-3 TGTGCCAGCAGCGCTGAACAGGGCCCGAGAGCTTTCTTT CASSAEQGPRAFF
medium-sized TRBJ1-1 13 - TRBV2 TGTGCCAGTAACCTACAGGGGAACACTGAAGCTTTCTTT CASNLQGNTEAFF
many TRBJ1-2 13 - TRBV24-1 TGTGCCACCAGTGCGGGTGGGAACTATGGCTACACCTTC CATSAGGNYGYTF
many TRBJ1-2 17 - TRBV12-3/TRBV12-4 TGTGCCAGCAGTACCTCACCCGGATGGGGGGCAGATTATGGCTACACCTTC CASSTSPGWGADYGYTF
many TRBJ1-2 15 - TRBV7-8 TGTGCCAGCAGCTTAGTTCCGGGGGGCTCGTACGGCTACACCTTC CASSLVPGGSYGYTF
- TRBJ2-2 15 TRBD1 TRBV19 TGTGCCAGTAGGCCCGGGACAGCACTAACCGGGGAGCTGTTTTTT CASRPGTALTGELFF
many TRBJ2-7 14 TRBD2 TRBV20-1 TGCAGTGTCCAGGTAGCGGGATCAGTCTACGAGCAGTACTTC CSVQVAGSVYEQYF
- TRBJ2-7 15 TRBD1 TRBV7-2 TGTGCCAGCAGCTCGTCGCACAGGGGATTCTACGAGCAGTACTTC CASSSSHRGFYEQYF
few TRBJ2-2 17 - TRBV13 TGTGCCAGCAGCCTCAGGCTCCAGGGGGGAGACACCGGGGAGCTGTTTTTT CASSLRLQGGDTGELFF
once TRBJ2-2 13 - TRBV20-1 TGCAGTGCTAGAGGGCCCGGGGCCGGGGAGCTGTTTTTT CSARGPGAGELFF
few TRBJ2-7 14 - TRBV6-1 TGTGCCAGCAGAGCAACTAGGACAAATATCGAGCAGTACTTC CASRATRTNIEQYF
- TRBJ1-2 14 - TRBV20-1 TGCAGTGCTCGAAACGTTCAGGGGAACTATGGCTACACCTTC CSARNVQGNYGYTF
many TRBJ2-7 15 TRBD2 TRBV5-1 TGCGCCAGCAGCTGGCCTAGCGGGGGGATCTACGAGCAGTACTTC CASSWPSGGIYEQYF
- TRBJ2-7 16 TRBD2 TRBV7-8 TGTGCCAGCAGCTTTTTAGCGGGGGGGTTTATGTACGAGCAGTACTTC CASSFLAGGFMYEQYF
- TRBJ1-6 14 TRBD1 TRBV2 TGTGCCGCCACCGGGACAGGGGGAAATTCACCCCTCCACTTT CAATGTGGNSPLHF
- TRBJ2-7 16 - TRBV15 TGTGCCACCAGCACCACGCTCCAGGGCGCACCCTACGAGCAGTACTTC CATSTTLQGAPYEQYF
- TRBJ1-4 15 - TRBV5-1 TGCGCCAGCAGCTCAGATCCAAGGCGGGATGAAAAACTGTTTTTT CASSSDPRRDEKLFF
few TRBJ1-2 13 - TRBV5-1 TGCGCCAGCAGCTTGGAGGGAGGGGAAGGCTACACCTTC CASSLEGGEGYTF
many TRBJ1-1 15 TRBD1 TRBV24-1 TGTGCCACCAGTGATGGACAGGGATTGAACACTGAAGCTTTCTTT CATSDGQGLNTEAFF
- TRBJ2-5 15 TRBD2 TRBV20-1 TGCAGTGCTAGAGATACGACGGGGGGGCATGAGACCCAGTACTTC CSARDTTGGHETQYF
many TRBJ1-2 13 - TRBV9 TGTGCCAGCAGCGCTACGGGCCCTTATGGCTACACCTTC CASSATGPYGYTF